The text below deals with one T cell receptor (beta chain). Its antigen is unknown. Germline loops: CDR1 SGHNT, CDR2 YYREEE (reference sequence). Trimming removed 4 bases from V and 0 bases from J, with 11 bases in between. This CDR3 contains 14 residues. The source of the sample is a study of cytomegalovirus exposure and HLA in healthy donors. The study, taken as a whole, reports: HLA alleles were associated with 17,000 or so TCR beta sequences in a later analysis at 0.05 false discovery rate. Several top significant clusters appeared, in a later analysis, to be linked to common viral pathogens.

The PCR ran on 60 Vbeta and 13 Jbeta primers. Clones were sequenced by immunoSEQ multiplex PCR, and TCRdb holds only the in-frame ones, with some missing. This sample contains under 150,000 clones. V is TRBV5-4 and J is TRBJ2-7; tentative D call: TRBD1 (6 bases). The clonotype comes from a woman aged 55-70 years in good health and CMV-seronegative. Material for sequencing was PBMCs. This chain's CDR3 is CASSPRGDSYEQYF. CDR3 sequence (DNA): TGTGCCAGCAGCCCCAGGGGCGACTCCTACGAGCAGTACTTC.